Below are 13 T cell receptor beta chains sequenced from a single sample in a study of cytomegalovirus exposure and HLA in healthy donors. Amplification used 60 Vbeta primers and 13 Jbeta primers. The method was immunoSEQ multiplex PCR; TCRdb's version includes in-frame clones alone and lacks a portion of them. The data contain 150,000 to 200,000 clones, 65% to 90% of them singletons. Sequencing was done on a sample of PBMCs. The source is a human donor in good health.

V is TRBV12-5 and J is TRBJ2-7; TRBD2 matches at 8 bases. The length of the CDR3 is 15 residues. J gave up 4 bases and V 1 base, and 6 bases lay outside the gene matches. Germline loops: CDR1 LGHNT, CDR2 FRNRAP. The CDR3 bases are TGTGCTAGTGGTTTGGGGACAGCGGGGGATTACGAGCAGTACTTC. Its protein is CASGLGTAGDYEQYF.

This sequence joins TRBV6-1 and TRBJ1-2, with D unclear. Germline V lookup: CDR1 MNHNS, CDR2 SASEGT. Trimming took off 6 bases at V and 5 bases at J, with 4 bases between the two ends. The CDR3 spans 10 residues. The CDR3: CASSLYGYTF. CDR3 coding DNA: TGTGCCAGCAGCCTTTATGGCTACACCTTC.

The rearrangement joins TRBV7-2 to TRBJ1-4; 7 bases are shared with TRBD1. V shed 5 bases and J 3 bases; nucleotides not matched to a gene: 6. This CDR3 has 15 residues. Germline values: CDR1 SGHTA, CDR2 FQGNSA. The CDR3 is CASSPQTGANEKLFF. For the CDR3, the DNA is TGTGCCAGCAGCCCACAAACAGGGGCTAATGAAAAACTGTTTTTT.

The sample holds one count of this clone. This sequence joins TRBV5-1 and TRBJ1-1; D ambiguous. With 0 bases removed from V and 3 bases from J, the gap between germline ends came to 15 bases. There are 16 residues in the CDR3. From germline, CDR1 is SGHRS and CDR2 YFSETQ. CDR3 sequence reads: CASSLEPLGSDTEAFF. CDR3 coding DNA: TGCGCCAGCAGCTTGGAGCCCCTCGGGTCGGACACTGAAGCTTTCTTT.

J is TRBJ2-3 and V is TRBV7-9, with D possibly TRBD2 on 5 matching bases. Germline V lookup: CDR1 SEHNR, CDR2 FQNEAQ (reference sequence). The CDR3 loop spans 15 amino acids. Trimming shortened V by 0 bases and J by 1 base, and 8 bases separated the two germline ends. Here the CDR3 DNA reads TGTGCCAGCAGCTTAGCGGTCGGGGGCACAGATACGCAGTATTTT. Its translation: CASSLAVGGTDTQYF. Full variable domain (outside the CDR3, taken from reference TRBV7-9 and TRBJ2-3): DTGVSQNPRHKITKRGQNVTFRCDPISEHNRLYWYRQTLGQGPEFLTYFQNEAQLEKSRLLSDRFSAERPKGSFSTLEIQRTEQGDSAMYLCASSLAVGGTDTQYFGPGTRLTVL.

This clone was seen only once. The chain uses TRBV5-1 and TRBJ2-5; a possible D gene is TRBD1 (5 bases). V lost 4 bases, J lost 3 bases, and 13 bases lay in between. Per the germline V gene, CDR1 is SGHRS and CDR2 is YFSETQ. The CDR3 has 14 amino acids. CDR3 protein: CASSQPPQEETQYF. The CDR3 nucleotides read TGCGCCAGCAGCCAACCCCCACAGGAAGAGACCCAGTACTTC.

The chain couples TRBV9 to TRBJ2-2; D is possibly TRBD1 (5 bases). This CDR3 contains 16 residues. Germline CDR1 SGDLS, CDR2 YYNGEE. V lost 4 bases to trimming and J lost 1 base, with 14 bases between them. The CDR3 region is CASSPKDSMNTGELFF. Written as DNA, the CDR3 is TGTGCCAGCAGCCCAAAAGACAGCATGAACACCGGGGAGCTGTTTTTT.

This sequence joins TRBV5-4 and TRBJ2-7; 7 bases map to TRBD2. V trimming: 2 bases; J trimming: 0 bases; junction bases outside the gene matches: 5. The length of the CDR3 is 15 residues. From germline, CDR1 is SGHNT and CDR2 YYREEE (reference sequence). In DNA form, the CDR3 reads TGTGCCAGCAGCTTTGCAGCGGGGAGCTCCTACGAGCAGTACTTC. This translates into CASSFAAGSSYEQYF. The complete variable domain, with remaining parts taken from reference TRBV5-4 and TRBJ2-7, reads ETGVTQSPTHLIKTRGQQVTLRCSSQSGHNTVSWYQQALGQGPQFIFQYYREEENGRGNFPPRFSGLQFPNYSSELNVNALELDDSALYLCASSFAAGSSYEQYFGPGTRLTVT.

This chain uses TRBV10-3 with TRBJ2-7, with D perhaps TRBD2 (7 bases). Germline V CDR1 and CDR2: ENHRY, SYGVKD. The CDR3 totals 16 residues. Between the trimmed V and J ends, which lost 3 bases and 4 bases, there was a span of 19 bases. CDR3: CAISEKGGAAYYEQYF. The CDR3 DNA reads TGTGCCATCAGTGAAAAAGGGGGGGCCGCCTATTACGAGCAGTACTTC.

This rearrangement joins TRBV5-1 to TRBJ1-4; TRBD1 agrees at 9 bases. The CDR3 has 14 amino acids. Germline loops: CDR1 SGHRS, CDR2 YFSETQ. J lost 8 bases, V lost 2 bases, and 4 bases had no gene match. CDR3 in amino acids: CASSFTGGGEKLFF. The CDR3 DNA is TGCGCCAGCAGCTTTACAGGGGGCGGCGAAAAACTGTTTTTT.

The rearrangement joins TRBV5-4 to TRBJ2-1; D is unresolved. Germline assignment: CDR1 SGHNT and CDR2 YYREEE (reference sequence). The CDR3 is 11 amino acids. V gave up 4 bases and J gave up 9 bases, with 8 bases separating them. The CDR3 loop reads CASSKTGEQFF. Written as DNA, the CDR3 is TGTGCCAGCAGCAAAACGGGTGAGCAGTTCTTC.

The rearrangement joins TRBV5-5 to TRBJ2-2; a weak D match, TRBD2 (6 bases). Germline V gives CDR1 SGHKS, CDR2 YYEKEE (reference sequence). V lost 4 bases to trimming and J lost 7 bases, with 11 bases between them. The length of the CDR3 is 13 residues. Written as DNA, the CDR3 is TGTGCCAGCAGCCCGGAGGGGAGCGGGGAGCTGTTTTTT. Amino acids: CASSPEGSGELFF.

The chain links TRBV11-2 to TRBJ2-2; the match to TRBD2 covers 13 bases. V gave up 5 bases and J gave up 5 bases; unmatched junction bases: 5. Germline CDR1 SGHAT, CDR2 FQNNGV. This CDR3 region has 16 residues. CDR3 in DNA: TGTGCCAGCAGCCATAGACTAGCGGGGGGAACCGGGGAGCTGTTTTTT. Its protein is CASSHRLAGGTGELFF.